The subject of this entry is one TCR beta chain. Its antigen is unidentified. The germline V gene has CDR1 MNHEY and CDR2 SVGAGI. The CDR3 consists of 16 residues. The germline V and J ends were trimmed by 2 bases and 0 bases, with 13 bases remaining between them. The assay was immunoSEQ multiplex PCR, and TCRdb's table has in-frame clones only and misses some. The sample contains tens of thousands of clones, 84% of which appear only once. CD4+CD25+CD127- Tregs, CD4+CD25- non-Tregs, CD4 and CD8 cells were sorted. These data originate in a study of Tregs in tolerant kidney transplant recipients. Findings and limits, study-wide: Activated donor B cell expansion appeared to reveal the most relevant donor-specific TCRbeta repertoire. Validation in larger populations is needed because few patients were studied.

V and J are TRBV6-5 and TRBJ1-2; D is uncertain. The sequence was collected from a human donor in good health. Material for sequencing was CD4+ T cells from blood. CDR3 region: CASSYGSRPTNYGYTF. The DNA of the CDR3 is TGTGCCAGCAGTTACGGGTCTAGGCCTACTAACTATGGCTACACCTTC.